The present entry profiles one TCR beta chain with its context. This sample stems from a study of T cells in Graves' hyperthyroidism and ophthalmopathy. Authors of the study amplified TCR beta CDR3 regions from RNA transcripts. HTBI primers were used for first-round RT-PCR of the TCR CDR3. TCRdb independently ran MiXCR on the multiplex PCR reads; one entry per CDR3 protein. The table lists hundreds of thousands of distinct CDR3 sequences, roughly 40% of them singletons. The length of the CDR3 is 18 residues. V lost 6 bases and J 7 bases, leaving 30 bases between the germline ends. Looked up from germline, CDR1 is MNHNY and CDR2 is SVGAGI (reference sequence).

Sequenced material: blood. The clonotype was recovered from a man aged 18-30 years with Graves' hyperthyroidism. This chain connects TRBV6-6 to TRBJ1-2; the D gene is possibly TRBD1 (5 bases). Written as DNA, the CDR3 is TGTGCCAGCAGCCTAACTGCCGGGACGCCGAACGAGCTTGGTGGCTACACCTTC. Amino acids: CASSLTAGTPNELGGYTF.